This record covers a single T cell receptor beta chain. The target antigen is unknown. The data stem from a study of cytomegalovirus exposure and HLA in healthy donors. Healthy bone marrow donors made up the cohort. Researchers ran the PCR with 60 Vbeta and 13 Jbeta primers. Using immunoSEQ multiplex PCR, the repertoire was profiled, and TCRdb retains in-frame clones only, with some absent. Here the sample spans 130,000 to 150,000 clones, approximately 68% being singletons. General study points: Association of a missense DCLRE1C variant with TCR beta V- and J-gene trimming was reported in a later analysis. Later analysis identified several of the most significant clusters that appeared linked to common viral pathogens. In a later analysis, HLA-associated TCR beta chains were more clonally expanded than equally common others.

The CDR3 covers 16 residues. V was pared by 0 bases and J by 4 bases, with 5 bases of the junction left unmatched. Germline CDR1 reads SGHVS; CDR2 reads FQNEAQ. The receptor was derived from a man aged 55 to 70 in good health and CMV-seronegative. J is TRBJ2-7 and V is TRBV7-8; TRBD2 aligns across 11 bases. Sequenced input: PBMCs. The DNA of the CDR3 is TGTGCCAGCAGCTTAGCATCGGGACTAGCGGAATACGAGCAGTACTTC. Residues: CASSLASGLAEYEQYF.